This T cell receptor (beta chain) originates from a study of shared clonotypes between healthy human individuals. Study in general: A few men and two women, aged 18 to 49, were donors.

Trimming pared 5 bases from V and 2 bases from J, leaving 6 bases between. This CDR3 has 12 residues. CDR1 is PRHDT, CDR2 FYEKMQ, per germline (reference sequence). The material for each subset, its genomic DNA, was split evenly across several immunoSEQ plates. Sorted-subset replicate PCRs used around 0.2 ug DNA, approximately 27,000 T cell genomes. Here immunoSEQ multiplex PCR was the method, and the copy in TCRdb shows in-frame clones only, minus some. The table shows some 2,000,000 clones, with around 95% occurring only once. A note on this clone: Its antigen is unknown.

Study results and limitations: In contrast to clonotypes shared by all four donors, non-shared clonotypes had lower generation probabilities.

This clonotype was obtained from a man in his late teens or twenties in good health. The gene calls are TRBV13 and TRBJ1-2; D is undetermined. The sample was naive CD4+ T cells sorted from blood. This sample's subset: CD45RA+ positively selected. The CDR3 DNA is TGTGCCAGCAGCCCGGGGAACTATGGCTACACCTTC. Protein sequence: CASSPGNYGYTF.